The 26 T cell receptor beta chains below were found in one sample sequenced in a study of T cell responses to AZD1222 COVID-19 vaccine. The protocol was immunoSEQ multiplex PCR, while the TCRdb copy is restricted to in-frame clones and leaves out a portion. The table has approximately 49,000 clones, 65% to 80% seen once. The specimen comprised peripheral blood, sampled on day 0 of MenACWY control vaccination. All receptors come from an adult in good health.

This chain joins TRBV3-1 (or the pseudogene TRBV3-2) and TRBJ2-3; perhaps TRBD2 as D (6 bases). Deletions cut 5 bases from V and 6 bases from J, with 15 bases between. CDR1 is LGHDT, CDR2 YNNKEL, per germline (reference sequence). This CDR3 has 14 amino acids. Here the CDR3 reads CASSSRGLEDTQYF. The CDR3 nucleotides are TGTGCCAGCAGCTCGCGGGGTTTAGAGGATACGCAGTATTTT.

The genes are TRBV18 and TRBJ2-7, with D uncertain. V was pared by 2 bases and J by 7 bases, with 18 bases between. The germline gives CDR1 KGHSH, CDR2 LQKENI. The CDR3 totals 15 residues. CDR3 in DNA: TGTGCCAGCTCACCAAGGTCTGGTCCTGTGGGGGAGCAGTACTTC. Protein product: CASSPRSGPVGEQYF.

V and J are TRBV6-1 and TRBJ1-3; D ambiguous. Germline lookup yields CDR1 MNHNS and CDR2 SASEGT. The CDR3 covers 17 residues. Trimming took off 1 base at V and 0 bases at J, with 13 bases between the two ends. CDR3 in amino acids: CASSEGQGLFSGNTIYF. The DNA of the CDR3 is TGTGCCAGCAGTGAAGGACAAGGGCTCTTCTCTGGAAACACCATATATTTT.

This clone showed up just a few times. V and J are TRBV29-1 and TRBJ1-1, with a tentative D call TRBD1 (5 bases). The CDR3 is 12 residues long. V gave up 4 bases and J gave up 8 bases, with 14 bases separating them. Looked up from germline, CDR1 is SQVTM and CDR2 is ANQGSEA. The DNA of the CDR3 is TGCAGCGTTGCCAAGGACACAGTCGAAGCTTTCTTT. Encoded protein: CSVAKDTVEAFF.

The genes are TRBV10-1 and TRBJ1-2; no firm D call. V dropped 0 bases and J dropped 4 bases, with 15 bases sitting between them. CDR3 length equals 16 residues. Germline V gene data show CDR1 as WNHNN and CDR2 as SYGVQD (reference sequence). The DNA of the CDR3 is TGCGCCAGCAGTGAGTCTGGAACTCTCGATCTCTATGGCTACACCTTC. Amino acids: CASSESGTLDLYGYTF.

V is TRBV18 and J is TRBJ2-2; either TRBD1 or TRBD2 may supply D (5 bases each). This CDR3 comprises 15 residues. V dropped 4 bases and J dropped 1 base, with 10 bases sitting between them. Germline-derived CDR1 and CDR2 are KGHSH and LQKENI. CDR3: CASSRDRGNTGELFF. CDR3 nucleotides: TGTGCCAGCTCACGGGACCGAGGGAACACCGGGGAGCTGTTTTTT. Drawing the rest from reference TRBV18 and TRBJ2-2, the complete variable domain is NAGVMQNPRHLVRRRGQEARLRCSPMKGHSHVYWYRQLPEEGLKFMVYLQKENIIDESGMPKERFSAEFPKEGPSILRIQQVVRGDSAAYFCASSRDRGNTGELFFGEGSRLTVL.

This chain connects TRBV6-4 to TRBJ2-1; D is unresolved. The CDR3 loop spans 14 amino acids. CDR1 is MRHNA and CDR2 is SNTAGT in the germline V gene. V lost 8 bases and J 13 bases, leaving 24 bases between the germline ends. The CDR3 spells CASREPRQEGNQFF. Written as DNA, the CDR3 is TGTGCCAGCCGCGAGCCTCGCCAGGAAGGAAATCAGTTCTTC.

The rearrangement uses TRBV4-2 and TRBJ2-1; D not resolved. Trimming took 0 bases from V and 0 from J, leaving 9 bases between them. CDR1 and CDR2 (germline): LGHNA, YNFKEQ. CDR3 length: 16 residues. CDR3 sequence reads: CASSQDLPSSYNEQFF. CDR3 nucleotide sequence: TGTGCCAGCAGCCAAGACCTACCTAGCTCCTACAATGAGCAGTTCTTC.

This chain links TRBV28 with TRBJ2-7; D not resolved. Germline assignment: CDR1 MDHEN and CDR2 SYDVKM. Trimming shortened V by 5 bases and J by 9 bases, and 17 bases separated the two germline ends. This CDR3 is 13 amino acids long. The CDR3 DNA follows: TGTGCCAGCAGTGGTCAACCACAGATGGGGCAGTACTTC. As protein: CASSGQPQMGQYF.

The V call is TRBV28, the J call TRBJ2-3; tentative D call: TRBD2 (6 bases). The germline CDR1 and CDR2 sequences are MDHEN and SYDVKM. The CDR3 length is 16 residues. Trimming shortened V by 5 bases and J by 2 bases, and 17 bases separated the two germline ends. DNA for the CDR3: TGTGCCAGCAGTACGCGGGACTCAGAGGCCACAGATACGCAGTATTTT. This encodes CASSTRDSEATDTQYF.

J is TRBJ2-5 and V is TRBV19; 8 positions match TRBD2. Germline CDR1 and CDR2: LNHDA and SQIVND (reference sequence). The CDR3 has 13 amino acids. V dropped 3 bases and J dropped 7; count of bases not matched to a gene: 4. As DNA, the CDR3 is TGTGCCAGTAGTATGGCCCTAGCGGGGACCCAGTACTTC. The encoded protein is CASSMALAGTQYF.

CDR3 in amino acids: CASSPALYSNQPQHF. CDR3 DNA: TGTGCCAGCAGTCCTGCTTTGTATAGCAATCAGCCCCAGCATTTT. The chain joins TRBV27 to TRBJ1-5; D call uncertain. The CDR3 is 15 amino acids. V was cut by 5 bases and J by 0 bases, with 11 bases left in between. The germline CDR1 and CDR2 sequences are MNHEY and SMNVEV (reference sequence).

Only one count was recorded for this clone. The chain uses TRBV30 and TRBJ2-5; 9 bases fit TRBD1. V lost 2 bases, J lost 9 bases, and 13 bases stayed unmatched. Germline lookup yields CDR1 GTSNPN and CDR2 SVGIG (reference sequence). This CDR3 contains 15 residues. The CDR3 protein is CAWSHGTGTGKAQYF. The CDR3 DNA sequence: TGTGCCTGGAGTCACGGGACAGGGACGGGTAAGGCCCAGTACTTC.

The chain carries TRBV10-2 and TRBJ1-2; D perhaps matches TRBD1 (5 bases). Trimming left V 8 bases short and J 4 bases short, with 14 bases between. Germline V gene data show CDR1 as WSHSY and CDR2 as SAAADI. The CDR3 totals 13 residues. The CDR3 nucleotides are TGCGCCAGCTGGCGGGGGATGGGCTATGGCTACACCTTC. Residues: CASWRGMGYGYTF.

The chain links TRBV7-9 to TRBJ2-7; 10 positions match TRBD1. CDR3 length: 13 amino acids. V dropped 5 bases and J dropped 7; count of bases not matched to a gene: 5. CDR1 is SEHNR and CDR2 is FQNEAQ in the germline V gene (reference sequence). The CDR3 protein is CASSPGQGREQYV. For the CDR3, the DNA is TGTGCCAGCAGCCCGGGACAGGGGAGGGAGCAGTACGTC.

The rearrangement joins TRBV18 to TRBJ1-5; D gene ambiguous. With 0 bases removed from V and 7 bases from J, the gap between germline ends came to 7 bases. Germline CDR1 is KGHSH and CDR2 is LQKENI. This CDR3 is built from 13 residues. This chain's CDR3 is CASSPPLGQPQHF. In DNA form, the CDR3 reads TGTGCCAGCTCACCACCGTTGGGCCAGCCCCAGCATTTT.

The rearrangement links TRBV5-5 to TRBJ1-5; D is unclear. The V gene's germline CDR1 is SGHKS and CDR2 YYEKEE (reference sequence). This CDR3 has 14 amino acids. V was shortened by 4 bases and J by 0 bases, with 8 bases between the two germline ends. The DNA for the CDR3 is TGTGCCAGCAGCACGTGGGATAGCAATCAGCCCCAGCATTTT. Protein: CASSTWDSNQPQHF.

The V and J genes are TRBV4-1 and TRBJ2-6, with D unresolved. The CDR3 extends over 16 amino acids. V shed 3 bases and J shed 1 base, with 10 bases lying between them. Germline CDR1 and CDR2: MGHRA and YSYEKL. The CDR3 region has the DNA TGCGCCAGCAGCCAGGGCATCGTATCTGGGGCCAACGTCCTGACTTTC. It codes for CASSQGIVSGANVLTF.

The rearrangement links TRBV7-9 to TRBJ2-4; D assignment may be TRBD1 or TRBD2 (5 bases each). Germline lookup yields CDR1 SEHNR and CDR2 FQNEAQ (reference sequence). The ends were cut back, 4 bases at V and 5 bases at J, with 12 bases in the middle. The CDR3 has 14 residues. In DNA form, the CDR3 reads TGTGCCAGCAGCTCCCGAATGGGGGAAAACATTCAGTACTTC. Its translation is CASSSRMGENIQYF.

The chain uses TRBV5-6 and TRBJ2-7, with 8 bases lining up with TRBD1. CDR1 is SGHDT and CDR2 is YYEEEE in the germline V gene. Trimming took 0 bases from V and 3 from J; bases not matched to a gene: 5. There are 15 residues in the CDR3. The chain's CDR3 is CASSLAGGANYEQYV. CDR3 coding DNA: TGTGCCAGCAGCTTGGCAGGGGGCGCAAACTACGAGCAGTACGTC.

This CDR3 is CASSGGETYNSPLHF. CDR3 DNA: TGTGCCAGTAGTGGGGGTGAGACATATAATTCACCCCTCCACTTT. The chain couples TRBV19 to TRBJ1-6; the D gene is possibly TRBD1 (5 bases). Trimming pared 5 bases from V and 4 bases from J, leaving 12 bases between. There are 15 residues in the CDR3. CDR1 is LNHDA and CDR2 is SQIVND in the germline V gene (reference sequence).

The gene calls are TRBV5-1 and TRBJ1-6; D might be TRBD1 (6 bases). The CDR3 length is 14 residues. Trimming pared 2 bases from V and 8 bases from J, leaving 11 bases between. Germline CDR1 SGHRS, CDR2 YFSETQ. CDR3 sequence reads: CASSLLGADSPLHF. Here the CDR3 DNA reads TGCGCCAGCAGCTTATTGGGGGCGGATTCACCCCTCCACTTT.

The V gene is TRBV11-2, the J gene TRBJ2-7; perhaps D is TRBD1 or TRBD2 (5 bases each). V was trimmed by 1 base and J by 5 bases, leaving 9 bases between them. Germline CDR1 is SGHAT and CDR2 is FQNNGV. This CDR3 spans 13 amino acids. The CDR3 here is CASSLAGTHEQYF. The CDR3 DNA reads as TGTGCCAGCAGCTTAGCCGGGACCCACGAGCAGTACTTC. Full variable domain (remainder filled in from reference TRBV11-2 and TRBJ2-7): EAGVAQSPRYKIIEKRQSVAFWCNPISGHATLYWYQQILGQGPKLLIQFQNNGVVDDSQLPKDRFSAERLKGVDSTLKIQPAKLEDSAVYLCASSLAGTHEQYFGPGTRLTVT.

The chain has TRBV6-5 and TRBJ2-7; D remains ambiguous. Germline V gene sequence: CDR1 MNHEY, CDR2 SVGAGI. This CDR3 comprises 14 residues. V dropped 0 bases and J dropped 5 bases, with 11 bases sitting between them. CDR3 in DNA: TGTGCCAGCAGTTACTCCCAAAGAAAGAACGAGCAGTACTTC. Translated: CASSYSQRKNEQYF.

V gene TRBV10-3 combines with J gene TRBJ2-3; perhaps TRBD2 as D (6 bases). The V end was cut by 6 bases, the J end by 2 bases, with 12 bases between. CDR3 length equals 14 residues. The germline V gene has CDR1 ENHRY and CDR2 SYGVKD. The CDR3 loop reads CAIRKAGPTDTQYF. In DNA form, the CDR3 reads TGTGCCATCAGGAAGGCGGGACCCACAGATACGCAGTATTTT.

The rearrangement joins TRBV5-1 to TRBJ1-1, with TRBD1 as a possible D gene (5 bases). Germline assignment: CDR1 SGHRS and CDR2 YFSETQ. The CDR3 has 14 residues. Trimming stripped 4 bases from V and 5 bases from J, with 15 bases between. The CDR3 DNA is TGCGCCAGCAGCACCGACATCTCAGGGACTGAAGCTTTCTTT. Amino acids: CASSTDISGTEAFF.